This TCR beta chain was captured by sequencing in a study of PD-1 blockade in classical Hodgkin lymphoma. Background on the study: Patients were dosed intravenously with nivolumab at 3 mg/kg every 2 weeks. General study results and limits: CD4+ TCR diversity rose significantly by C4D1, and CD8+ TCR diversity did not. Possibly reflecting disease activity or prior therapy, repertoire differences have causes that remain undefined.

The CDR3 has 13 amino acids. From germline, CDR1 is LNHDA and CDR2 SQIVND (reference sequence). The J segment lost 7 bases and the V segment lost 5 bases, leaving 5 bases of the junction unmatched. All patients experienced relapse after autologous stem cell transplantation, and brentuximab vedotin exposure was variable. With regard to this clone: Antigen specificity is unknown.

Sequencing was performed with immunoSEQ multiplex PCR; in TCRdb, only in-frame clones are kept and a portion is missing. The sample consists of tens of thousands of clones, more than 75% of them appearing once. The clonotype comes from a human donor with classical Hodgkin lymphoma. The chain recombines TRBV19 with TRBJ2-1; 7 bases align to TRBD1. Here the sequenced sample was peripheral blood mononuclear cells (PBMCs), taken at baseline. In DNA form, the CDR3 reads TGTGCCAGTAGTGCCGACAGGGCGAATGAGCAGTTCTTC. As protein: CASSADRANEQFF.